These 18 T cell receptor beta chains share one sample of origin, sequenced in a study of CD8+CD57+ T cells in acquired aplastic anemia. For sequencing, patients were chosen who had shown expansion of CD8+CD57+ cells by flow cytometry. Genomic DNA, serving as template, underwent TCR beta VDJ and CDR3 profiling. TCRdb fed the reads into MiXCR, producing one record per CDR3 protein. The table includes some 200,000 distinct CDR3 sequences, 60% to 80% detected once. Sequencing used sorted CD4+, CD8+, or CD8+CD57+ T cells (not recorded which) from PBMCs. These TCRs come from a human donor with aplastic anemia.

The rearrangement uses TRBV7-8 and TRBJ1-1, with D maybe TRBD1 (6 bases). Per germline, CDR1 SGHVS and CDR2 FQNEAQ. V dropped 7 bases and J dropped 3 bases, with 12 bases sitting between them. The CDR3 totals 13 residues. CDR3 amino acids: CASTPGVYTEAFF. The DNA of the CDR3 is TGTGCCAGCACCCCAGGGGTGTACACTGAAGCTTTCTTT.

In its sample, this clonotype was seen once. This chain uses TRBV19 with TRBJ2-3; TRBD2 matches 7 bases. CDR3 length: 14 amino acids. Germline values: CDR1 LNHDA, CDR2 SQIVND (reference sequence). Trimming cost V 9 bases and J 3 bases; bases outside gene matches: 9. The CDR3 region has the DNA TGTGCCAGCAGCTTGCGGGGGATTACAGATACGCAGTATTTT. As protein: CASSLRGITDTQYF. Full variable domain (outside the CDR3, taken from reference TRBV19 and TRBJ2-3): DGGITQSPKYLFRKEGQNVTLSCEQNLNHDAMYWYRQDPGQGLRLIYYSQIVNDFQKGDIAEGYSVSREKKESFPLTVTSAQKNPTAFYLCASSLRGITDTQYFGPGTRLTVL.

V is TRBV7-3 and J is TRBJ1-1; D might be TRBD1 (5 bases). The germline V gene encodes CDR1 SGHTA and CDR2 FQGTGA. The V end was cut by 3 bases, the J end by 5 bases, with 16 bases between. The CDR3 sequence is 15 residues long. The CDR3, as DNA: TGTGCCAGCAGCTTGGGACTCGGAGGAGATACTGAAGCTTTCTTT. Protein sequence: CASSLGLGGDTEAFF.

The chain joins TRBV20-1 to TRBJ1-3; a possible D gene is TRBD1 (5 bases). V shed 6 bases and J shed 4 bases, with 10 bases lying between them. Germline V lookup: CDR1 DFQATT, CDR2 SNEGSKA (reference sequence). CDR3 size: 12 residues. Here the CDR3 reads CSAAQGGNTIYF. The CDR3 DNA reads TGCAGTGCGGCGCAGGGAGGAAACACCATATATTTT.

CDR3 protein: CASSLVTGGLNEQFF. CDR3 nucleotides: TGTGCCAGCAGCTTAGTGACGGGAGGTCTCAATGAGCAGTTCTTC. V is TRBV7-2 and J is TRBJ2-1, with TRBD2 identical over 7 bases. The V gene end was trimmed by 1 base and the J gene end by 6 bases; junction bases not matched to a gene: 6. CDR1 is SGHTA and CDR2 is FQGNSA in the germline V gene. This CDR3 region has 15 residues.

The sample holds many counts of this clonotype. The chain employs TRBV5-1 and TRBJ2-5; D possibly corresponds to TRBD2 (7 bases). The CDR3 spans 18 residues. The germline V gene has CDR1 SGHRS and CDR2 YFSETQ. V was shortened by 3 bases and J by 1 base, with 22 bases between the two germline ends. CDR3: CASSSPQGGGGPQETQYF. The CDR3 coding sequence is TGCGCCAGCAGCTCGCCCCAGGGTGGCGGGGGCCCCCAAGAGACCCAGTACTTC.

The chain carries TRBV7-2 and TRBJ1-3; D is unresolved. Trimming pared 6 bases from V and 0 bases from J, leaving 6 bases between. CDR3 length: 13 residues. Germline-derived CDR1 and CDR2 are SGHTA and FQGNSA. CDR3 sequence (DNA): TGTGCCAGCAGTTTCAACTCTGGAAACACCATATATTTT. Encoded protein: CASSFNSGNTIYF. Together with reference TRBV7-2 and TRBJ1-3, the CDR3 gives the full variable domain: GAGVSQSPSNKVTEKGKDVELRCDPISGHTALYWYRQSLGQGLEFLIYFQGNSAPDKSGLPSDRFSAERTGGSVSTLTIQRTQQEDSAVYLCASSFNSGNTIYFGEGSWLTVV.

J is TRBJ2-5 and V is TRBV20-1, with 12 bases fitting TRBD2. The ends lost 5 bases at V and 9 bases at J; junction bases unmatched: 16. The CDR3 is 16 amino acids. CDR1 is DFQATT and CDR2 is SNEGSKA in the germline V gene (reference sequence). CDR3 coding DNA: TGCAGTGCTGGAACGACTAGCGGGAGTCTCGAAAGGGCCCAGTACTTC. Protein product: CSAGTTSGSLERAQYF.

The chain is built from TRBV2 and TRBJ2-7; tentatively, D is TRBD2 (6 bases). The germline CDR1 and CDR2 sequences are SNHLY and FYNNEI. The germline V and J ends were trimmed by 5 bases and 6 bases, with 20 bases remaining between them. CDR3 length: 15 amino acids. The CDR3 reads CASSRSGTWTSEQYF. CDR3 nucleotides: TGTGCCAGCAGTCGCTCCGGGACTTGGACATCCGAGCAGTACTTC.

The gene calls are TRBV19 and TRBJ1-2; D is possibly TRBD1 (6 bases). Germline V lookup: CDR1 LNHDA, CDR2 SQIVND (reference sequence). This CDR3 comprises 13 residues. V gave up 10 bases and J gave up 5 bases, with 17 bases separating them. The CDR3 sequence: CAILRGGLYGYTF. The CDR3 bases are TGTGCCATCCTGAGGGGGGGCCTATATGGCTACACCTTC. Filled out from reference TRBV19 and TRBJ1-2, the complete variable domain reads DGGITQSPKYLFRKEGQNVTLSCEQNLNHDAMYWYRQDPGQGLRLIYYSQIVNDFQKGDIAEGYSVSREKKESFPLTVTSAQKNPTAFYLCAILRGGLYGYTFGSGTRLTVV.

The chain uses TRBV20-1 and TRBJ2-1; 7 nucleotides agree with TRBD2. The CDR3 covers 13 residues. Germline V gene lookup returns CDR1 DFQATT and CDR2 SNEGSKA (reference sequence). The trim removed 2 bases at V and 12 bases at J, leaving 10 bases unmatched. This CDR3 is CSARIASGSRQFF. In DNA, the CDR3 is TGCAGTGCTAGAATCGCTAGCGGAAGCAGGCAGTTCTTC.

The rearrangement links TRBV7-6 to TRBJ2-7; 8 bases line up with TRBD1. V shed 4 bases and J 6 bases; nucleotides not matched to a gene: 5. Germline-derived CDR1 and CDR2 are SGHVS and FNYEAQ. CDR3 length equals 13 residues. In DNA form, the CDR3 reads TGTGCCAGCAGCTCCCGTACAGGGGGCGAGCAGTACTTC. Its translation is CASSSRTGGEQYF. Full variable domain (missing parts from reference TRBV7-6 and TRBJ2-7): GAGVSQSPRYKVTKRGQDVALRCDPISGHVSLYWYRQALGQGPEFLTYFNYEAQQDKSGLPNDRFSAERPEGSISTLTIQRTEQRDSAMYRCASSSRTGGEQYFGPGTRLTVT.

The V call is TRBV19, the J call TRBJ2-3; 8 nucleotides match TRBD1. The germline V gene has CDR1 LNHDA and CDR2 SQIVND (reference sequence). The CDR3 loop spans 14 amino acids. The V segment lost 6 bases and the J segment 3 bases; nucleotides outside the gene matches: 5. The CDR3 sequence: CASSNRGVTDTQYF. CDR3 in DNA: TGTGCCAGTAGCAACAGGGGGGTTACAGATACGCAGTATTTT.

This chain links TRBV9 with TRBJ2-6; tentative D call: TRBD1 (5 bases). CDR3 length: 15 amino acids. In germline, CDR1 is SGDLS, CDR2 YYNGEE. Trimming took off 4 bases at V and 3 bases at J, with 11 bases between the two ends. CDR3 in DNA: TGTGCCAGCAGCACTCAGGGTCTTGGGGCCAACGTCCTGACTTTC. This translates into CASSTQGLGANVLTF.

The rearrangement uses TRBV6-1 and TRBJ1-2; tentative D call: TRBD1 (6 bases). V gave up 0 bases and J gave up 6 bases, with 14 bases separating them. This CDR3 has 15 amino acids. Germline V lookup: CDR1 MNHNS, CDR2 SASEGT. DNA of the CDR3: TGTGCCAGCAGTGAAGCGGCTTGGGGGGCCGATGGCTACACCTTC. Translated: CASSEAAWGADGYTF.

This clonotype was detected ten times or more. J is TRBJ2-7 and V is TRBV6-1; D may be TRBD1 or TRBD2 (5 bases each). Trimming pared 0 bases from V and 3 bases from J, leaving 15 bases between. This CDR3 spans 16 amino acids. Germline V gives CDR1 MNHNS, CDR2 SASEGT. The CDR3, as DNA: TGTGCCAGCAGTGAAGCCTTAAGGGACGGGTACTACGAGCAGTACTTC. It yields the protein CASSEALRDGYYEQYF.

CDR3 region: CASSFGSGYTF. CDR3 bases: TGTGCCAGCAGCTTTGGAAGTGGCTACACCTTC. The J gene is TRBJ1-2, the V gene TRBV9; D is ambiguous. Trimming left V 4 bases short and J 7 bases short, with 8 bases between. The CDR3 loop spans 11 amino acids. Looked up from germline, CDR1 is SGDLS and CDR2 is YYNGEE. The full variable domain, its missing parts supplied by reference TRBV9 and TRBJ1-2, is DSGVTQTPKHLITATGQRVTLRCSPRSGDLSVYWYQQSLDQGLQFLIQYYNGEERAKGNILERFSAQQFPDLHSELNLSSLELGDSALYFCASSFGSGYTFGSGTRLTVV.

The chain employs TRBV20-1 and TRBJ2-1; 9 bases agree with TRBD2. Trimming cost V 3 bases and J 7 bases; bases outside gene matches: 13. This CDR3 is 16 amino acids long. Germline V lookup: CDR1 DFQATT, CDR2 SNEGSKA (reference sequence). CDR3: CSARTRGTSPRNEQFF. The CDR3 DNA reads as TGCAGTGCTAGGACCCGAGGGACTAGCCCTCGTAATGAGCAGTTCTTC.